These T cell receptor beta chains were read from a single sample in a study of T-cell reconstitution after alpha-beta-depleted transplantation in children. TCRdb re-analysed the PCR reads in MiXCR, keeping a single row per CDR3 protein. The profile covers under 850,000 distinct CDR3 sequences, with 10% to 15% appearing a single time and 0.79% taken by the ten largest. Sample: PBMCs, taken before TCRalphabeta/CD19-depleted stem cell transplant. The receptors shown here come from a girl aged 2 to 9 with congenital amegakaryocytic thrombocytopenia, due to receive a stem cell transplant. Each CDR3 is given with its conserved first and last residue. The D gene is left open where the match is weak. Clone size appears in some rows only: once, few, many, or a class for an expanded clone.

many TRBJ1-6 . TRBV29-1 CGVSATVNNSPLHF TGCGGCGTTTCCGCGACAGTGAATAATTCACCCCTCCACTTT
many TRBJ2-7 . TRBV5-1 CASSLGASIPYEQYF TGCGCCAGCAGCTTGGGTGCTAGCATCCCCTACGAGCAGTACTTC
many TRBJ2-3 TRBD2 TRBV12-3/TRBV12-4 CAIRVAGEGDTQYF TGTGCCATACGGGTAGCGGGCGAAGGGGATACGCAGTATTTT
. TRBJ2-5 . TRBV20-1 CSARRGHQETQYF TGCAGTGCTAGGCGGGGGCACCAAGAGACCCAGTACTTC
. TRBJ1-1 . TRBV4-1 CASSQAAGPEAFF TGCGCCAGCAGCCAAGCGGCGGGCCCTGAAGCTTTCTTT
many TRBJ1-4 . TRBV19 CASNVQGGELFF TGTGCCAGTAACGTACAGGGAGGGGAACTGTTTTTT
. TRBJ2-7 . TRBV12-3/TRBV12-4 CASSSTSRVWEQYF TGTGCCAGCAGTTCCACTAGCCGGGTCTGGGAGCAGTACTTC
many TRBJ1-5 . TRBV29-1 CSVGHPNQPQHF TGCAGCGTTGGACACCCAAATCAGCCCCAGCATTTT
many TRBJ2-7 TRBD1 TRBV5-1 CASSLQDGTAEQYF TGCGCCAGCAGCTTACAAGATGGGACAGCCGAGCAGTACTTC
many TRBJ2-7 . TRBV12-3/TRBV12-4 CASSRTSSYEQYF TGTGCCAGCAGTAGGACGTCTTCCTACGAGCAGTACTTC
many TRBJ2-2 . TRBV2 CASSDRWNTGELFF TGTGCCAGCAGTGACAGGTGGAATACCGGGGAGCTGTTTTTT
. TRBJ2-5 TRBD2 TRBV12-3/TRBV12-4 CASSFQAGVWYQETQYF TGTGCCAGCAGTTTTCAAGCGGGAGTTTGGTACCAAGAGACCCAGTACTTC
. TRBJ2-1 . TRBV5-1 CASSLMRYNEQFF TGCGCCAGCAGCTTGATGAGATACAATGAGCAGTTCTTC
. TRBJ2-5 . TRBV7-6 CASSVAPPGETQYF TGTGCCAGCAGCGTGGCACCACCAGGGGAGACCCAGTACTTC
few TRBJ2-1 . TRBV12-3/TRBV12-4 CASSLAKWALGIYGSGNEQFF TGTGCCAGCAGTTTGGCAAAGTGGGCGTTGGGGATTTACGGGAGCGGCAATGAGCAGTTCTTC
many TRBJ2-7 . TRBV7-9 CASSYGDSTYEQYF TGTGCCAGCAGCTACGGGGATTCAACCTACGAGCAGTACTTC
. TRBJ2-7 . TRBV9 CASSVGGLVSEQYF TGTGCCAGCAGCGTCGGGGGACTCGTCTCCGAGCAGTACTTC
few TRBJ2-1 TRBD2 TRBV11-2 CASSLSGGTPYNEQFF TGTGCCAGCAGCCTTAGCGGGGGTACCCCCTACAATGAGCAGTTCTTC
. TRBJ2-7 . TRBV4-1 CASSLIVQGHEQYF TGCGCCAGCAGCCTTATAGTACAGGGACACGAGCAGTACTTC
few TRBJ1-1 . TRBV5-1 CASSPQGQVAEAFF TGCGCCAGCAGTCCACAGGGTCAGGTGGCTGAAGCTTTCTTT
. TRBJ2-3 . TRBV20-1 CSARDQSELPDTQYF TGCAGTGCTAGAGATCAGTCGGAACTGCCAGATACGCAGTATTTT
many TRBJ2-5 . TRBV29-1 CSVVLTYQETQYF TGCAGCGTCGTGCTGACGTACCAAGAGACCCAGTACTTC
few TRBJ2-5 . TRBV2 CASSEVRRETQYF TGTGCCAGCAGTGAAGTCCGGAGGGAGACCCAGTACTTC
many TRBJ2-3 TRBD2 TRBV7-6 CASSLNLRLADTDTQYF TGTGCCAGCAGCTTAAATCTTCGGCTAGCGGACACAGATACGCAGTATTTT
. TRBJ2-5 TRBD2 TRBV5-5 CASSFSAGAGETQYF TGTGCCAGCAGCTTTTCGGCGGGAGCGGGTGAGACCCAGTACTTC
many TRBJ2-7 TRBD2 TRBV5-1 CASSLYYRPLARSSYEQYF TGCGCCAGCAGCTTATACTATCGTCCACTAGCGAGGAGCTCCTACGAGCAGTACTTC
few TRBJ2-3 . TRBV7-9 CASSSSRRGSDTQYF TGTGCCAGCAGCTCCTCTCGTAGGGGGTCAGATACGCAGTATTTT
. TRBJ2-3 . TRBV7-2 CASSLVWRAPDTQYF TGTGCCAGCAGCTTAGTTTGGAGGGCGCCAGATACGCAGTATTTT
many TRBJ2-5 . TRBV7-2 CAVARTVQETQYF TGTGCCGTAGCACGGACAGTCCAAGAGACCCAGTACTTC
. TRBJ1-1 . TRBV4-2 CASSQEIAGATEAFF TGTGCCAGCAGCCAAGAGATAGCAGGGGCCACTGAAGCTTTCTTT
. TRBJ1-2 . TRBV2 CASSVRGVDGYTF TGTGCCAGCAGTGTGCGGGGAGTCGATGGCTACACCTTC
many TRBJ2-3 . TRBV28 CASTQVLRGDTDTQYF TGTGCCAGCACCCAAGTATTGAGGGGTGACACAGATACGCAGTATTTT
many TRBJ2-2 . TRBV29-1 CSVESWGEIGELFF TGCAGCGTTGAAAGTTGGGGGGAGATCGGGGAGCTGTTTTTT
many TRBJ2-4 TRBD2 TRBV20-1 CSARAGIVNIQYF TGCAGTGCCCGAGCGGGGATCGTTAACATTCAGTACTTC
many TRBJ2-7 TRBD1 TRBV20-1 CSVGRDREYEQYF TGCAGTGTAGGGCGGGACAGGGAGTACGAGCAGTACTTC